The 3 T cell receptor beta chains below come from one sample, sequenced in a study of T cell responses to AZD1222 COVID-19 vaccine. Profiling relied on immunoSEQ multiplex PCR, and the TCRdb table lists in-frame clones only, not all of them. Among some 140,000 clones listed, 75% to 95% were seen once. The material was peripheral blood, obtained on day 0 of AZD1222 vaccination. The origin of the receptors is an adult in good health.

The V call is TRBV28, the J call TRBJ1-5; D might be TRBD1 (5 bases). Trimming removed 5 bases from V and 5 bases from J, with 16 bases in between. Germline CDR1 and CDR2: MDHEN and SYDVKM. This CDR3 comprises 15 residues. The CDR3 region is CASSPWDLGDQPQHF. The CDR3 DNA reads TGTGCCAGCAGTCCTTGGGACTTAGGGGATCAGCCCCAGCATTTT.

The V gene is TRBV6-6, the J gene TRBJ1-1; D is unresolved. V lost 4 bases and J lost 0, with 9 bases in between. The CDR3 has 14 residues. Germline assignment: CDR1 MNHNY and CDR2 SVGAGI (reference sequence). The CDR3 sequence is CASSSGGLNTEAFF. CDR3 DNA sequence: TGTGCCAGCAGTTCGGGAGGACTGAACACTGAAGCTTTCTTT.

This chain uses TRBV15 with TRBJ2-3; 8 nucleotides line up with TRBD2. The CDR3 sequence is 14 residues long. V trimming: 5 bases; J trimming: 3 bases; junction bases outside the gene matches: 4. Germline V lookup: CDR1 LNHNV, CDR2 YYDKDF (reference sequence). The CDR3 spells CATSGSGVTDTQYF. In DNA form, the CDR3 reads TGTGCCACCAGCGGTAGCGGGGTTACAGATACGCAGTATTTT.